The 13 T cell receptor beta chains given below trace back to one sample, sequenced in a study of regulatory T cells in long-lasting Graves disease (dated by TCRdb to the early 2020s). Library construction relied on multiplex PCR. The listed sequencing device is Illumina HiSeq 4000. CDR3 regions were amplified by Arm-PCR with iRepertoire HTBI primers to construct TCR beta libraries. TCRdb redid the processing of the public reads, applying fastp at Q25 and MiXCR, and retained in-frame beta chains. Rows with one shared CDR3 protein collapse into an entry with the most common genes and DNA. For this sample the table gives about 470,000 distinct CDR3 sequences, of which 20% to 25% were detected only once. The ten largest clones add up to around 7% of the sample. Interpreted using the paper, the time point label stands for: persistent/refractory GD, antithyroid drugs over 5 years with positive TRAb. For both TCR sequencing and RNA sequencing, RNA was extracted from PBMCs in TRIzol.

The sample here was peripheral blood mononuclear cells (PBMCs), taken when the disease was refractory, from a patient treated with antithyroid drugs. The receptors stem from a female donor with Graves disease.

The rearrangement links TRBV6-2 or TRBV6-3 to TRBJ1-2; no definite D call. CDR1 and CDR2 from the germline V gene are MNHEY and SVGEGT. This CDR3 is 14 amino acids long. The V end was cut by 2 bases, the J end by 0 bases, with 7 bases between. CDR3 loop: CASSYKQTNYGYTF. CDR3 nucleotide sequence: TGTGCCAGCAGTTACAAACAAACTAACTATGGCTACACCTTC.

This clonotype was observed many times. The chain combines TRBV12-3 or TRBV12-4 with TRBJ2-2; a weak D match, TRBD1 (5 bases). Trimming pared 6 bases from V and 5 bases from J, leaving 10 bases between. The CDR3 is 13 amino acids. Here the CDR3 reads CASSRQLTGELFF. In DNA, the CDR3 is TGTGCCAGCAGCCGACAGTTGACCGGGGAGCTGTTTTTT.

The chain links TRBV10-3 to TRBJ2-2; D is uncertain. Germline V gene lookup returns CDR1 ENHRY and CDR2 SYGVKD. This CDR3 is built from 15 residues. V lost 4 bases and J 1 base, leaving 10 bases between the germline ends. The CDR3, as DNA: TGTGCCATCAGTGGAAGCGTGCAGAACACCGGGGAGCTGTTTTTT. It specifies CAISGSVQNTGELFF.

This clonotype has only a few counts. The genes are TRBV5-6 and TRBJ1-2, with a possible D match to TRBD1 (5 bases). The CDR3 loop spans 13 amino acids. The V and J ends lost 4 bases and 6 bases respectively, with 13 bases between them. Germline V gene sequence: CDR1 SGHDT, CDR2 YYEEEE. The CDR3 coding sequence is TGTGCCAGCAGCGCCGGGGCGGGGGATGGCTACACCTTC. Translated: CASSAGAGDGYTF. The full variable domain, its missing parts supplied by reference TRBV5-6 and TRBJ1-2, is DAGVTQSPTHLIKTRGQQVTLRCSPKSGHDTVSWYQQALGQGPQFIFQYYEEEERQRGNFPDRFSGHQFPNYSSELNVNALLLGDSALYLCASSAGAGDGYTFGSGTRLTVV.

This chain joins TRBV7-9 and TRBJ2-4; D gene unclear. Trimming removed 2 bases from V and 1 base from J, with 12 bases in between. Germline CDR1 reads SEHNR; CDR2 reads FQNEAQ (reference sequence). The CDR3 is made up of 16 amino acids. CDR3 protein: CASSLLTDGAKNIQYF. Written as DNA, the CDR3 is TGTGCCAGCAGCTTACTCACCGATGGGGCCAAAAACATTCAGTACTTC.

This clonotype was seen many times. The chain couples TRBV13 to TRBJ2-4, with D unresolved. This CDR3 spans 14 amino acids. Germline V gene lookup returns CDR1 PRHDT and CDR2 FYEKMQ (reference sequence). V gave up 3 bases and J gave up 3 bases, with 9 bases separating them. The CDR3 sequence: CASSFGGNKNIQYF. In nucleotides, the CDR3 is TGTGCCAGCAGCTTTGGTGGGAACAAAAACATTCAGTACTTC.

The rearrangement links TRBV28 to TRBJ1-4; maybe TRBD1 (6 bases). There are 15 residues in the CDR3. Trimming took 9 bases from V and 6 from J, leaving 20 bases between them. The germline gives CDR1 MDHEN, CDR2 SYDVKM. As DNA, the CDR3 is TGTGCCAGTCACCCCAACCAGGGGTTGGATGAAAAACTGTTTTTT. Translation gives CASHPNQGLDEKLFF.

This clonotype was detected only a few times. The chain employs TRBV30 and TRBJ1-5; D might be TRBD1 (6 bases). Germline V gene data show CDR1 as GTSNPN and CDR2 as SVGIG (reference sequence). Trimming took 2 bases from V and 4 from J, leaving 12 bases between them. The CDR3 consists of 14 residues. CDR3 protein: CAWSRAGANQPQHF. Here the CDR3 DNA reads TGTGCCTGGAGTAGGGCAGGGGCGAATCAGCCCCAGCATTTT.

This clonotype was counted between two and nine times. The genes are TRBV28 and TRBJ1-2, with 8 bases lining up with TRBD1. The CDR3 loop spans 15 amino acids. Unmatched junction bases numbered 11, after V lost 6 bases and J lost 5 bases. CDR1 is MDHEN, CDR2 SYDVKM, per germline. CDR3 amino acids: CASSQGRQGTYGYTF. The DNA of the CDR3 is TGTGCCAGCAGCCAGGGACGACAGGGGACTTATGGCTACACCTTC.

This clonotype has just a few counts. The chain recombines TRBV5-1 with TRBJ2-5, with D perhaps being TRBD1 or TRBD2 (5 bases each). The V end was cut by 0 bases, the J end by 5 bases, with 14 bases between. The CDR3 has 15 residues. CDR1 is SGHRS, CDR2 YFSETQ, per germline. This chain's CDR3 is CASSLGATGTETQYF. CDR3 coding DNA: TGCGCCAGCAGCTTGGGGGCCACCGGGACGGAGACCCAGTACTTC.

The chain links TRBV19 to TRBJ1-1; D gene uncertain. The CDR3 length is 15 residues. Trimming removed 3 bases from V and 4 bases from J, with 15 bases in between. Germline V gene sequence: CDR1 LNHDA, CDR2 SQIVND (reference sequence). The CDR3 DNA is TGTGCCAGTAGTATCGGATCGGACCTGGTCACTGAAGCTTTCTTT. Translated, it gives CASSIGSDLVTEAFF.

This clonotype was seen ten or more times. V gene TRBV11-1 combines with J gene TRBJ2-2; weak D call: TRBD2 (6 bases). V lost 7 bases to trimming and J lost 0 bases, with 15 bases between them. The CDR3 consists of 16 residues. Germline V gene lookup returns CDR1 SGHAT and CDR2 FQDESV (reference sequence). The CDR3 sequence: CASTQEEGTNTGELFF. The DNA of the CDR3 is TGTGCCAGCACCCAGGAGGAGGGGACGAACACCGGGGAGCTGTTTTTT.

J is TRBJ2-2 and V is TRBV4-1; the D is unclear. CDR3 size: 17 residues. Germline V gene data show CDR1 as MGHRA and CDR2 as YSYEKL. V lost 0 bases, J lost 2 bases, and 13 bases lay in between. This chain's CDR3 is CASSQELQIPNTGELFF. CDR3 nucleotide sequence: TGCGCCAGCAGCCAAGAATTACAGATCCCTAACACCGGGGAGCTGTTTTTT.